This T cell receptor (beta chain) came from a study of spatial heterogeneity in lung cancer. V lost 6 bases and J 4 bases, leaving 17 bases between the germline ends. Germline CDR1 is SEHNR and CDR2 is FQNEAQ (reference sequence). The CDR3 totals 15 residues. There are many counts of this clonotype. As an off-target read in a library built for alpha chains, this beta chain has a frequency of little significance. The time point: sample taken at primary tumor resection. Sequencing was performed on whole RNA extracted from tumor and nontumor lung tissue, or from frozen PBMC, and the material was left unsorted. TCRdb redid the calling of the 5' RACE reads with MiXCR, one entry per CDR3 protein. The sample comprises around 10,000 distinct CDR3 sequences, less than 4% of which are singletons, and under 60% rests with the top ten.

The sequencing here drew on PBMCs, taken at surgery. The TCR comes from a female donor with early-stage non-small cell lung cancer. The rearrangement joins TRBV7-9 to TRBJ2-3, with D perhaps TRBD1 (6 bases). The CDR3 region is CASSPTGTGPDTQYF. For the CDR3, the DNA is TGTGCCAGCAGTCCGACAGGTACGGGGCCAGATACGCAGTATTTT.